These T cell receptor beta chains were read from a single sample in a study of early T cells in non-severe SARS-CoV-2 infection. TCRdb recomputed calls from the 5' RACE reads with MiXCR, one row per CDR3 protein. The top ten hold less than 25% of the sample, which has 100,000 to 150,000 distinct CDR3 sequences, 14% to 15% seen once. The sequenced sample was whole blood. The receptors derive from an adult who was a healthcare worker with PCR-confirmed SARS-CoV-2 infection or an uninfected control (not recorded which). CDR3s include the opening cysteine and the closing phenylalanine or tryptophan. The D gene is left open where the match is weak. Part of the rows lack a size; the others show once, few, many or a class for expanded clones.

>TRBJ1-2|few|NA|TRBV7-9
CASSSTQAGHGYTF
TGTGCCAGCAGCTCAACCCAGGCAGGCCATGGCTACACCTTC
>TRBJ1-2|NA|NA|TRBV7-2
CASSQGTGYGYTF
TGTGCCAGCAGTCAGGGGACGGGCTATGGCTACACCTTC
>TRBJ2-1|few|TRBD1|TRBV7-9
CASSLDEDRGSYNEQFF
TGTGCCAGCAGCCTTGATGAGGACAGGGGATCCTACAATGAGCAGTTCTTC
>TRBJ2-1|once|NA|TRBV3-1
CASNPTGTFYNEQFF
TGTGCCAGCAACCCAACAGGGACGTTCTACAATGAGCAGTTCTTC
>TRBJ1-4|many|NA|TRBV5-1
CASSFDGDATNEKLFF
TGCGCCAGCAGCTTTGACGGGGATGCAACTAATGAAAAACTGTTTTTT
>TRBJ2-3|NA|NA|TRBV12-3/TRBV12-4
CASSLASLDTDTQYF
TGTGCCAGCAGTTTAGCAAGCTTGGATACAGATACGCAGTATTTT
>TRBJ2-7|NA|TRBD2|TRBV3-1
CASSLAGGRYEQYF
TGTGCCAGCAGCCTCGCGGGGGGCCGTTACGAGCAGTACTTC
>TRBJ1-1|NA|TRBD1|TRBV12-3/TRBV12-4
CASSRYRDRGTEAFF
TGTGCCAGCAGCCGTTACCGCGACAGGGGCACTGAAGCTTTCTTT
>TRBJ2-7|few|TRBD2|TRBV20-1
CSPRGGSSYEQYF
TGCAGCCCCCGGGGGGGGAGCTCCTACGAGCAGTACTTC
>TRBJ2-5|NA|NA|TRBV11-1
CASTTGIRDTQYF
TGTGCCAGCACAACCGGGATCCGAGATACCCAGTACTTC
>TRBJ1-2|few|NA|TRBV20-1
CSAGTGVDGYTF
TGCAGTGCTGGAACGGGGGTGGATGGCTACACCTTC
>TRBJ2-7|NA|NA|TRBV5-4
CASSFFGVSSYEQYF
TGTGCCAGCAGCTTTTTCGGGGTAAGCTCCTACGAGCAGTACTTC
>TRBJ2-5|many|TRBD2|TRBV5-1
CASSLAGGQETQYF
TGTGCCAGCAGCTTAGCGGGGGGCCAAGAGACCCAGTACTTC
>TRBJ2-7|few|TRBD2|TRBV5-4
CASSSSGGGTYEQYF
TGTGCCAGCAGCTCTAGCGGGGGGGGTACCTACGAGCAGTACTTC
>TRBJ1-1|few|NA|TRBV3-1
CASSHRGNGEAFF
TGTGCCAGCAGCCATAGAGGAAACGGTGAAGCTTTCTTT
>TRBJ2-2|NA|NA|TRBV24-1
CATSDTNTGELFF
TGTGCCACCAGTGATACGAACACCGGGGAGCTGTTTTTT
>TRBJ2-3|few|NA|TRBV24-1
CATSDCAGATDTQYF
TGTGCCACCAGTGATTGCGCGGGGGCTACAGATACGCAGTATTTT
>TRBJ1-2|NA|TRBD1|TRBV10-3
CAISPGTGPGDGYTF
TGTGCCATCAGTCCCGGGACAGGGCCCGGGGATGGCTACACCTTC
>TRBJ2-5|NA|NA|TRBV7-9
CASSSTDWVTQYF
TGTGCCAGCAGCTCGACAGATTGGGTGACCCAGTACTTC
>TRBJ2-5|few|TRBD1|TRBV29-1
CSVATGTGQETQYF
TGCAGCGTCGCGACAGGGACGGGCCAAGAGACCCAGTACTTC
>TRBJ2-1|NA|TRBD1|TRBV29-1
CSAVDRAYHFNEQFF
TGCAGCGCTGTGGACAGGGCATATCATTTCAATGAGCAGTTCTTC
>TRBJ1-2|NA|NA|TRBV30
CAWTPTNYGYTF
TGTGCCTGGACTCCTACTAACTATGGCTACACCTTC
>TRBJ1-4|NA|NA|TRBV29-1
CSVWGEKLFF
TGCAGCGTCTGGGGTGAAAAACTGTTTTTT
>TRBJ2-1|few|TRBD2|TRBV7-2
CASCRELAGLCEQFF
TGTGCCAGCTGCCGAGAACTAGCGGGGCTTTGTGAGCAGTTCTTC